In its sample, the clone carrying this T cell receptor beta chain is large. Genes here carry mouse names. The read gets to within 4 residues of the CDR3 end, and the germline J gene fills in the rest. The data are from a study of CD8+ T cells in alopecia areata. This CDR3 contains 15 residues. V lost 0 bases, J lost 3 bases, and 9 bases lay in between. CDR1 LGHNA and CDR2 YNLKQL come from the germline V gene (reference sequence). Sequencing templates came from extracted RNA that was reverse transcribed into cDNA. The repertoire was sequenced with immunoSEQ multiplex PCR; TCRdb's copy has only in-frame clones and lacks some. The table lists around 5,900 clones, no singletons, with roughly 24% in the top ten. Described time point: mouse skin 6 weeks after grafting, around onset of hair loss.

The sequence derives from a C3H/HeJ mouse with alopecia areata. Strain haplotype at MHC: H2-k. This specimen was skin, taken at week 6. V is TRBV5 and J is TRBJ2-1; D not resolved. Incomplete CDR3 DNA: TGTGCCAGCAGCCAAGAGAACAATCTCTATGCT. Protein: CASSQENNLYA. The full CDR3 reads CASSQENNLYAEQFF.